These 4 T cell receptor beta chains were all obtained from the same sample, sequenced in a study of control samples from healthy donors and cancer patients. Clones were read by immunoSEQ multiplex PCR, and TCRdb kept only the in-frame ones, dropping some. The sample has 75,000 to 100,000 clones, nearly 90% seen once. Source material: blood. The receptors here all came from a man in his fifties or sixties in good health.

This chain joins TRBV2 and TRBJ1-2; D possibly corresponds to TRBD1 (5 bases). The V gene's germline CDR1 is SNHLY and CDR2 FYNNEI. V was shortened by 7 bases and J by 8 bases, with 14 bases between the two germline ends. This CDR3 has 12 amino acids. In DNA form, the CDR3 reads TGTGCCAGCATCGACCCCTGGGGCGGCTACACCTTC. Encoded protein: CASIDPWGGYTF.

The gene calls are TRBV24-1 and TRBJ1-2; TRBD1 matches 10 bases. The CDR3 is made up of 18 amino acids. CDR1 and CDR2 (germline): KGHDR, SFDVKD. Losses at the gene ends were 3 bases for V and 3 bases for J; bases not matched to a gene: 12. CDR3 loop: CATSDGLGTGVNDYGYTF. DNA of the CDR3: TGTGCCACCAGTGATGGCCTAGGGACAGGGGTAAACGACTATGGCTACACCTTC.

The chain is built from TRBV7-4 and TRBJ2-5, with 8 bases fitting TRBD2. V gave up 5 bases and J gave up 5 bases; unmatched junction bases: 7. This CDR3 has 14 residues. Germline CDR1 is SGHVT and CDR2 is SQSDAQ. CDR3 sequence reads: CASSPAGAGETQYF. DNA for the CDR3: TGTGCCAGCAGCCCAGCGGGGGCGGGGGAGACCCAGTACTTC.

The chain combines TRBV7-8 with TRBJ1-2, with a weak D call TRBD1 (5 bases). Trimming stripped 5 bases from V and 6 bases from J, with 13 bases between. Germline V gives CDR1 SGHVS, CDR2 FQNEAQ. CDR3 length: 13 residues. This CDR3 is CASSGDWKDGYTF. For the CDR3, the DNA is TGTGCCAGCAGCGGGGACTGGAAGGATGGCTACACCTTC.